This T cell receptor beta chain derives from a study of cytomegalovirus exposure and HLA in healthy donors. Study-level points and caveats: Later work found most CMV-associated TCR beta chains apparently HLA-restricted.

CDR3 length equals 16 residues. V was pared by 5 bases and J by 6 bases, with 10 bases of the junction left unmatched. The germline V gene encodes CDR1 MDHEN and CDR2 SYDVKM. The PCR ran on 60 Vbeta and 13 Jbeta primers. TCRdb keeps only in-frame clones here, not all; method: immunoSEQ multiplex PCR. The sample has 130,000 to 150,000 clones, roughly 80% seen once; the top ten hold roughly 2.9%. As concerns this clone: Its antigen is currently unknown.

The source material was PBMCs. The sequence was collected from a woman aged 25 to 39 in good health and CMV-seronegative. The gene calls are TRBV28 and TRBJ2-1; TRBD1 matches 10 bases. In DNA form, the CDR3 reads TGTGCCAGCAGTCATATTGAGGGACAGGGGACCAATGAGCAGTTCTTC. This translates into CASSHIEGQGTNEQFF.